One and the same sample provided the 22 T cell receptor beta chains below, sequenced in a study of T cell changes during pregnancy in multiple sclerosis. Using immunoSEQ multiplex PCR, the repertoire was profiled, and TCRdb retains in-frame clones only, with some absent. The sample yields about 70,000 clones, about 94% seen once. This specimen was peripheral blood, taken in the third trimester of pregnancy. The receptors were gathered from a female donor with multiple sclerosis, enrolled in a pregnancy study.

The chain carries TRBV6-5 and TRBJ2-2; the match to TRBD2 covers 13 bases. V shed 4 bases and J 6 bases; nucleotides not matched to a gene: 5. The CDR3 is 16 residues long. Germline V lookup: CDR1 MNHEY, CDR2 SVGAGI. CDR3 DNA: TGTGCCAGCAGTTCTACTAGCGGGGGGGCATCCGGGGAGCTGTTTTTT. Protein product: CASSSTSGGASGELFF.

CDR3 in amino acids: CASSTRETQYF. The CDR3 DNA is TGTGCCAGCAGCACCCGGGAGACCCAGTACTTC. The chain combines TRBV28 with TRBJ2-5; D is unclear. Germline V lookup: CDR1 MDHEN, CDR2 SYDVKM. The V end was cut by 6 bases, the J end by 5 bases, with 7 bases between. CDR3 size: 11 residues.

The gene calls are TRBV19 and TRBJ2-7; a weak D match, TRBD1 (5 bases). CDR1 is LNHDA and CDR2 is SQIVND in the germline V gene (reference sequence). The CDR3 is 12 amino acids. The V end was cut by 5 bases, the J end by 4 bases, with 9 bases between. The CDR3 DNA reads as TGTGCCAGTAGTTCCCAGGGATACGAGCAGTACTTC. This translates into CASSSQGYEQYF.

The chain combines TRBV7-2 with TRBJ1-6, with a weak D call TRBD1 (5 bases). Germline CDR1 and CDR2: SGHTA and FQGNSA. V was trimmed by 3 bases and J by 10 bases, leaving 10 bases between them. The CDR3 totals 13 residues. In nucleotides, the CDR3 is TGTGCCAGCAGCTTCGACACAGGATCACCCCTCCACTTT. Its translation: CASSFDTGSPLHF.

This clone was observed once. V is TRBV9 and J is TRBJ1-2; a weak D match, TRBD1 (5 bases). Germline V gene data show CDR1 as SGDLS and CDR2 as YYNGEE. Trimming stripped 0 bases from V and 4 bases from J, with 19 bases between. CDR3 length equals 17 residues. The CDR3 coding sequence is TGTGCCAGCAGCGTAGACCCGAGGGGAGGGATGGGCTATGGCTACACCTTC. Translating gives CASSVDPRGGMGYGYTF.

This sequence joins TRBV4-1 and TRBJ1-4; D remains ambiguous. CDR1 MGHRA and CDR2 YSYEKL come from the germline V gene. There are 16 residues in the CDR3. Trimming removed 3 bases at V and 3 bases at J, with 14 bases between. Here the CDR3 DNA reads TGCGCCAGCAGCCAGAACCCGGCGGCCGCTAATGAAAAACTGTTTTTT. Translating gives CASSQNPAAANEKLFF.

V and J are TRBV7-8 and TRBJ2-5; the D gene is possibly TRBD2 (5 bases). This CDR3 is built from 14 residues. The germline V and J ends were trimmed by 3 bases and 3 bases, with 11 bases remaining between them. Per germline, CDR1 SGHVS and CDR2 FQNEAQ. In DNA form, the CDR3 reads TGTGCCAGCAGCTTTTACGTCGGGGAAGAGACCCAGTACTTC. This translates into CASSFYVGEETQYF.

The chain couples TRBV6-5 to TRBJ2-7, with D possibly being TRBD1 (6 bases). V was clipped by 6 bases and J by 3 bases, with 18 bases between them. The CDR3 contains 15 residues. The germline CDR1 and CDR2 sequences are MNHEY and SVGAGI. The CDR3 is CASRPITGTYYEQYF. In DNA, the CDR3 is TGTGCCAGCAGACCGATCACAGGGACGTACTACGAGCAGTACTTC.

The rearrangement links TRBV14 to TRBJ1-5; TRBD1 might be the D (6 bases). The germline V and J ends were trimmed by 0 bases and 5 bases, with 11 bases remaining between them. Germline loops: CDR1 SGHDN, CDR2 FVKESK. There are 15 residues in the CDR3. CDR3 coding DNA: TGTGCCAGCAGCCAAGAGAGGGACATCCATCAGCCCCAGCATTTT. Translated: CASSQERDIHQPQHF.

This clone is a singleton in its sample. This chain joins TRBV7-9 and TRBJ2-4; 7 bases align to TRBD2. Germline CDR1 and CDR2: SEHNR and FQNEAQ (reference sequence). This CDR3 comprises 11 residues. With 5 bases clipped from V and 8 bases from J, the junction kept 0 bases outside the gene matches. The CDR3 is CASSRGDIQYF. CDR3 sequence (DNA): TGTGCCAGCAGCCGGGGGGACATTCAGTACTTC.

V is TRBV27 and J is TRBJ2-3; D is possibly TRBD2 (7 bases). The germline CDR1 and CDR2 sequences are MNHEY and SMNVEV (reference sequence). Trimming pared 7 bases from V and 2 bases from J, leaving 13 bases between. The CDR3 is made up of 14 amino acids. The CDR3 spells CASTTGGFTDTQYF. As DNA, the CDR3 is TGTGCCAGCACCACGGGGGGCTTCACAGATACGCAGTATTTT.

CDR3 in DNA: TGTGCCAGCAGCCAACTTAGCGGGGGGGCTGTGGAGCTGTTTTTT. Protein product: CASSQLSGGAVELFF. The V call is TRBV14, the J call TRBJ2-2, with TRBD2 matching over 11 bases. Trimming removed 2 bases from V and 10 bases from J; junction bases left unmatched: 6. This CDR3 spans 15 amino acids. Germline V gene sequence: CDR1 SGHDN, CDR2 FVKESK. Drawing the rest from reference TRBV14 and TRBJ2-2, the complete variable domain is EAGVTQFPSHSVIEKGQTVTLRCDPISGHDNLYWYRRVMGKEIKFLLHFVKESKQDESGMPNNRFLAERTGGTYSTLKVQPAELEDSGVYFCASSQLSGGAVELFFGEGSRLTVL.

The rearrangement links TRBV2 to TRBJ2-7; TRBD1 aligns across 7 bases. The germline gives CDR1 SNHLY, CDR2 FYNNEI. CDR3 length: 15 amino acids. The trim removed 5 bases at V and 2 bases at J, leaving 9 bases unmatched. In nucleotides, the CDR3 is TGTGCCAGCAGTATAGGACAGGCCAGGACCTACGAGCAGTACTTC. Translated, it gives CASSIGQARTYEQYF.

The chain has TRBV27 and TRBJ1-1; TRBD1 aligns across 9 bases. CDR1 is MNHEY and CDR2 is SMNVEV in the germline V gene (reference sequence). The V segment lost 3 bases and the J segment 1 base; nucleotides outside the gene matches: 12. This CDR3 comprises 18 residues. CDR3: CASSFHPGQGTRNTEAFF. The CDR3 DNA reads as TGTGCCAGCAGTTTCCACCCGGGACAGGGTACTAGGAACACTGAAGCTTTCTTT.

J is TRBJ1-1 and V is TRBV30, with a weak D call TRBD1 (6 bases). The CDR3 runs 12 residues. From germline, CDR1 is GTSNPN and CDR2 SVGIG (reference sequence). V dropped 3 bases and J dropped 5 bases, with 10 bases sitting between them. The CDR3 nucleotides read TGTGCCTGGAGGGACAGAACGACTGAAGCTTTCTTT. Residues: CAWRDRTTEAFF.

This chain joins TRBV7-2 and TRBJ1-1; 12 bases align to TRBD1. V trimming: 5 bases; J trimming: 3 bases; junction bases outside the gene matches: 10. Looked up from germline, CDR1 is SGHTA and CDR2 is FQGNSA. The CDR3 runs to 17 residues. The CDR3 is CASSPNPGQGAYTEAFF. The CDR3 bases are TGTGCCAGCAGCCCCAATCCGGGACAGGGGGCTTACACTGAAGCTTTCTTT. Combining the CDR3 with reference TRBV7-2 and TRBJ1-1 gives the whole variable domain GAGVSQSPSNKVTEKGKDVELRCDPISGHTALYWYRQSLGQGLEFLIYFQGNSAPDKSGLPSDRFSAERTGGSVSTLTIQRTQQEDSAVYLCASSPNPGQGAYTEAFFGQGTRLTVV.

The chain uses TRBV4-2 and TRBJ2-4, with TRBD2 identical over 12 bases. The V gene end was trimmed by 4 bases and the J gene end by 5 bases; junction bases not matched to a gene: 3. This CDR3 is built from 15 residues. The germline V gene encodes CDR1 LGHNA and CDR2 YNFKEQ. DNA of the CDR3: TGTGCCAGCAGCCCACTAGCGGGGGGCGAAAACATTCAGTACTTC. This encodes CASSPLAGGENIQYF.

This clone was observed once. This CDR3 is CAISESPVVNTEAFF. The CDR3, as DNA: TGTGCCATCAGTGAAAGCCCGGTGGTGAACACTGAAGCTTTCTTT. The chain is built from TRBV10-3 and TRBJ1-1; D unresolved. This CDR3 is built from 15 residues. Germline CDR1 and CDR2: ENHRY and SYGVKD. Trimming took 3 bases from V and 0 from J, leaving 11 bases between them.

V and J are TRBV15 and TRBJ1-4; D may be TRBD1 (6 bases). This CDR3 is 16 amino acids long. The V and J ends lost 0 bases and 4 bases respectively, with 12 bases between them. Germline CDR1 LNHNV, CDR2 YYDKDF (reference sequence). The chain's CDR3 is CATSRDLGTFNEKLFF. The CDR3 region has the DNA TGTGCCACCAGCAGAGATTTGGGGACATTTAATGAAAAACTGTTTTTT.

The genes are TRBV5-6 and TRBJ1-2; no clear D gene. Germline CDR1 SGHDT, CDR2 YYEEEE. CDR3 size: 14 residues. The V and J ends lost 3 bases and 2 bases respectively, with 11 bases between them. The CDR3 DNA reads as TGTGCCAGCAGCTCCACTAGGAGGAACTATGGCTACACCTTC. As protein: CASSSTRRNYGYTF. Combining the CDR3 with reference TRBV5-6 and TRBJ1-2 gives the whole variable domain DAGVTQSPTHLIKTRGQQVTLRCSPKSGHDTVSWYQQALGQGPQFIFQYYEEEERQRGNFPDRFSGHQFPNYSSELNVNALLLGDSALYLCASSSTRRNYGYTFGSGTRLTVV.

V usage is TRBV5-1 and J usage is TRBJ1-2; 7 nucleotides align to TRBD1. The CDR3 consists of 16 residues. Losses at the gene ends were 4 bases for V and 3 bases for J; bases not matched to a gene: 12. Germline CDR1 is SGHRS and CDR2 is YFSETQ. DNA for the CDR3: TGCGCCAGCAGCATTGAGGGACAGCCCAGTGACTATGGCTACACCTTC. It yields the protein CASSIEGQPSDYGYTF.

The rearrangement uses TRBV19 and TRBJ1-5, with a weak D call TRBD1 (5 bases). Germline values: CDR1 LNHDA, CDR2 SQIVND (reference sequence). This CDR3 is built from 13 residues. The V and J ends lost 6 bases and 9 bases respectively, with 15 bases between them. CDR3 residues: CASSSDIVRPQHF. The CDR3 DNA follows: TGTGCCAGTAGCTCGGACATCGTAAGGCCCCAGCATTTT. The full variable domain, completed using reference TRBV19 and TRBJ1-5, is DGGITQSPKYLFRKEGQNVTLSCEQNLNHDAMYWYRQDPGQGLRLIYYSQIVNDFQKGDIAEGYSVSREKKESFPLTVTSAQKNPTAFYLCASSSDIVRPQHFGDGTRLSIL.